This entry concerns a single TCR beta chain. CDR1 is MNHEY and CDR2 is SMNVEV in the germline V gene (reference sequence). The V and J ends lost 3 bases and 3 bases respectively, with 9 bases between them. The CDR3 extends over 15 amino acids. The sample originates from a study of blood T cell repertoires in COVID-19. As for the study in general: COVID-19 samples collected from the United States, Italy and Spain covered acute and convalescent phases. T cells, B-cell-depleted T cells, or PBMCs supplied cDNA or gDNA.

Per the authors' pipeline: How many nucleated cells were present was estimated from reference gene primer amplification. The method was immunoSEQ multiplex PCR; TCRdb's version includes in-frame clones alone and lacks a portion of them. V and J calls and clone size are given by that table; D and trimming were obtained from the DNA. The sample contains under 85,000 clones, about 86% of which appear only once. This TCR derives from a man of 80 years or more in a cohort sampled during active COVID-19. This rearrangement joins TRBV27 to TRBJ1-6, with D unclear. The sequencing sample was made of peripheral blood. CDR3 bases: TGTGCCAGCAGTTTCCAGCAGGTCTATAATTCACCCCTCCACTTT. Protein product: CASSFQQVYNSPLHF.